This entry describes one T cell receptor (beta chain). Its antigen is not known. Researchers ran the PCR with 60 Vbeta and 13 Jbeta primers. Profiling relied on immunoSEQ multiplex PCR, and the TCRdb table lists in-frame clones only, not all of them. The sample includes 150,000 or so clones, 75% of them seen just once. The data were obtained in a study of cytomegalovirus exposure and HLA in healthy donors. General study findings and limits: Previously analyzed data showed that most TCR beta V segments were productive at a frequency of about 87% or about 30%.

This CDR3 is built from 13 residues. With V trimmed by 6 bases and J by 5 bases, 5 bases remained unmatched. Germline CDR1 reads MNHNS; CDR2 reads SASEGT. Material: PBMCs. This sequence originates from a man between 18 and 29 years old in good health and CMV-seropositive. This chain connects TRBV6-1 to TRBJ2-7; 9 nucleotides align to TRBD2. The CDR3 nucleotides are TGTGCCAGCAGAGAAAGGACTAGCGACGAGCAGTACTTC. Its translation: CASRERTSDEQYF.